Described below is a single T cell receptor beta chain sequence and its context. Its target is not known. This may arise from a read error, as a much more abundant clone is one base away. Sorted naive CD8 T cells, 20,000 to 1,000,000, were sequenced from 10%, 30% or 50% RNA. CD8+CD4-CCR7+CD45RA+ cells were sorted as naive CD8 T cells. Methods described previously, with TCR primers listed, were used for bulk TCR libraries. TCRdb re-called the PCR reads with MiXCR, one entry per CDR3 protein. The sample has about 510,000 distinct CDR3 sequences; about a fifth are singletons. The data belong to a study of molecular identifiers for immune sequencing clone quantification. Overall study results and limits: Clonotypes surpassing 20 RNA copies contained over 98% of effector molecules, versus under 1% in naive cells.

The CDR3 sequence is 15 residues long. The germline V and J ends were trimmed by 7 bases and 4 bases, with 16 bases remaining between them. The sample consisted of naive CD8+ T cells from blood, with Jurkat cell RNA spiked in. The sample's subset: FACS-sorted CD8+CD4-CCR7+CD45RA+ naive T cells. The gene calls are TRBV12-3 or TRBV12-4 and TRBJ2-2, with D possibly being TRBD1 or TRBD2 (5 bases each). This TCR derives from a human donor in good health. Some libraries in this study had Jurkat cell RNA spiked in. For the CDR3, the DNA is TGTGCCAGCAAAAAAGTGGGAGACAGCACCGGGGAGCTGTTTTTT. Translating it yields CASKKVGDSTGELFF.